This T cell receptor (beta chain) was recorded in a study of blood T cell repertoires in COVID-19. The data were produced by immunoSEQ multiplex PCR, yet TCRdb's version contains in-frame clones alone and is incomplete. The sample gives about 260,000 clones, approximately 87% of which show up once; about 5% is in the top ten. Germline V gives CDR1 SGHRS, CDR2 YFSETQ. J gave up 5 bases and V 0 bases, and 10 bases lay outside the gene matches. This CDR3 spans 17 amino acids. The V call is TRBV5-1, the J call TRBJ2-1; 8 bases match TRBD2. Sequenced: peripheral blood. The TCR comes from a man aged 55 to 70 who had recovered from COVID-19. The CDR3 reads CASSLAPGTSGHNEQFF. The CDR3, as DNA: TGCGCCAGCAGCTTGGCCCCGGGAACTAGCGGCCACAATGAGCAGTTCTTC.